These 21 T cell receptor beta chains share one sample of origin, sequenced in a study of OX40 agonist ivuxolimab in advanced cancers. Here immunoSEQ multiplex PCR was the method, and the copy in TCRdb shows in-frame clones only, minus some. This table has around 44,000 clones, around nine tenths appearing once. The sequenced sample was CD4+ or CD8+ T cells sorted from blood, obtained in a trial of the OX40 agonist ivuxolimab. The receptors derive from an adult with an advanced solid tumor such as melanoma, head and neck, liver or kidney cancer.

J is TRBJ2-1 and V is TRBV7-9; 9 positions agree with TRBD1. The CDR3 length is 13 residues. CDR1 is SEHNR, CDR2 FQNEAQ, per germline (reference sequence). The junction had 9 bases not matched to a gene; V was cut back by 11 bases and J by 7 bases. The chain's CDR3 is CAGRDRERNEQFF. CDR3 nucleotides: TGTGCCGGCCGGGACAGGGAAAGGAATGAGCAGTTCTTC.

The CDR3 bases are TGTGCCAGCAGGCGACAGGGGAAGGTCGGAGGGGAGCTGTTTTTT. Translation: CASRRQGKVGGELFF. V usage is TRBV11-2 and J usage is TRBJ2-2, with TRBD1 matching over 8 bases. The germline CDR1 and CDR2 sequences are SGHAT and FQNNGV. This CDR3 comprises 15 residues. With V trimmed by 6 bases and J by 8 bases, 11 bases remained unmatched.

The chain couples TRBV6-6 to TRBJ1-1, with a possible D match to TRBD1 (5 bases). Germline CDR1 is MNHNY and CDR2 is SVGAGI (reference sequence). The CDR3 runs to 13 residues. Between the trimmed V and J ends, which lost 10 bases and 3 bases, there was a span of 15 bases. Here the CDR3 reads CAISTGFHTEAFF. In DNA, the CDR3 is TGTGCCATTTCAACAGGTTTTCACACTGAAGCTTTCTTT.

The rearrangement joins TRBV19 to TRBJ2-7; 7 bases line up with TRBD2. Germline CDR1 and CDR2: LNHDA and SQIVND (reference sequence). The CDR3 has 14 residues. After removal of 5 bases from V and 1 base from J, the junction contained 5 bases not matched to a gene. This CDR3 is CASSFAGVSYEQYF. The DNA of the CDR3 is TGTGCCAGTAGTTTTGCGGGAGTATCCTACGAGCAGTACTTC.

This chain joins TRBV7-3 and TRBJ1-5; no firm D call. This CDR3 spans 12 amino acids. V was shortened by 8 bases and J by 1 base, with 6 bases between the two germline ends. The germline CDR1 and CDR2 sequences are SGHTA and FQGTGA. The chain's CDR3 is CASPRSNQPQHF. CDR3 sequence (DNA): TGTGCCAGCCCCAGGAGCAATCAGCCCCAGCATTTT.

As DNA, the CDR3 is TGTGCCAGCTCACCGGCGGACAGGGTCGGCTATGGCTACACCTTC. Translation gives CASSPADRVGYGYTF. This chain uses TRBV18 with TRBJ1-2; TRBD1 agrees at 8 bases. CDR3 length equals 15 residues. With 3 bases clipped from V and 4 bases from J, the junction kept 7 bases outside the gene matches. Germline CDR1 KGHSH, CDR2 LQKENI.

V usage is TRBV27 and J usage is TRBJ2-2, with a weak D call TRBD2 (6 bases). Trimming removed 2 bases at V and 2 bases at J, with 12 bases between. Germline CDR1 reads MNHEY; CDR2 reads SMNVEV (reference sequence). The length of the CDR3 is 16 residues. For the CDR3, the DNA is TGTGCCAGCAGTTTAAGCCAGCGGGTTAACACCGGGGAGCTGTTTTTT. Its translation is CASSLSQRVNTGELFF.

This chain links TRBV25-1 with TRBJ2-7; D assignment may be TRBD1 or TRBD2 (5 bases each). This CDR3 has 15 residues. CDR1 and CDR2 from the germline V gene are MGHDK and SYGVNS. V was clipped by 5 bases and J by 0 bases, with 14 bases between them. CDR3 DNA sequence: TGTGCCAGCAGTCCGGGGCGGTTTCACTCCTACGAGCAGTACTTC. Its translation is CASSPGRFHSYEQYF.

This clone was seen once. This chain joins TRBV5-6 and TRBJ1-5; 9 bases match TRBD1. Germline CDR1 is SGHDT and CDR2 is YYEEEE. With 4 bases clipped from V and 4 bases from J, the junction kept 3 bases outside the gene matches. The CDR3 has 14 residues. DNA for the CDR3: TGTGCCAGCAGCCCGGGACAGGGTAATCAGCCCCAGCATTTT. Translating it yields CASSPGQGNQPQHF.

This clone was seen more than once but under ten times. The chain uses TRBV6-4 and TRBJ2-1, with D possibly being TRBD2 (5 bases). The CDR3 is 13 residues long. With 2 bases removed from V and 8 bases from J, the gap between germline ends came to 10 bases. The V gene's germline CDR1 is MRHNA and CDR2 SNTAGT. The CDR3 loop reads CASSDRPADEQFF. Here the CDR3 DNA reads TGTGCCAGCAGTGACCGTCCAGCGGATGAGCAGTTCTTC.

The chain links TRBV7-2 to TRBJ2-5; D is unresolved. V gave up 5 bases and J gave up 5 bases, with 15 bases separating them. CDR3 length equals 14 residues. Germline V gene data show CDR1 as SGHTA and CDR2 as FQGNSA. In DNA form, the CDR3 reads TGTGCCAGCAGCCCCCCAGGTCGAGCCGAGACCCAGTACTTC. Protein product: CASSPPGRAETQYF.

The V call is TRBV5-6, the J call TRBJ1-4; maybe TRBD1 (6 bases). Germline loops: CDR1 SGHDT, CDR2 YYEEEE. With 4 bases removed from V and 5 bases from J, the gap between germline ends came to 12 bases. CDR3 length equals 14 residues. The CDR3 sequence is CASSPGHPNEKLFF. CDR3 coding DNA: TGTGCCAGCAGCCCGGGACACCCGAATGAAAAACTGTTTTTT.

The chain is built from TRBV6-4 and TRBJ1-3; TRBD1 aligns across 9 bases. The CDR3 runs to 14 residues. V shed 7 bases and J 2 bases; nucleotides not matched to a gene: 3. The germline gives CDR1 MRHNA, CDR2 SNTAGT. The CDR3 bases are TGTGCCAGCACCACAGGGGGCACTGGAAACACCATATATTTT. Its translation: CASTTGGTGNTIYF.

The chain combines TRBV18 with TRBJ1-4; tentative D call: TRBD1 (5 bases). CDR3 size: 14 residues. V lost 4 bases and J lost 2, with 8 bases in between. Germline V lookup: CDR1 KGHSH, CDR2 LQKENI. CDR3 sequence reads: CASSLWGTNEKLFF. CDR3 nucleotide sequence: TGTGCCAGCTCACTTTGGGGGACTAATGAAAAACTGTTTTTT.

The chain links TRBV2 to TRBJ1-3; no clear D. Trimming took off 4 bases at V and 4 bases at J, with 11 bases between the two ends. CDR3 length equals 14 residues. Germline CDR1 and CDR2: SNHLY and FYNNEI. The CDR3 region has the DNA TGTGCCAGCAGTGCGAAGGGTCTCGGAAACACCATATATTTT. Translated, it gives CASSAKGLGNTIYF.

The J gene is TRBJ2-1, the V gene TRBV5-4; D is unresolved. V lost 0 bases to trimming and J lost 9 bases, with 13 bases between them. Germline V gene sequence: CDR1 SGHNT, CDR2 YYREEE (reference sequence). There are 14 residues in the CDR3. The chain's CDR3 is CASSLGHTRSEQFF. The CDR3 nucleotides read TGTGCCAGCAGCTTGGGTCACACTCGCAGTGAGCAGTTCTTC. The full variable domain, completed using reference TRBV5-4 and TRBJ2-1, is ETGVTQSPTHLIKTRGQQVTLRCSSQSGHNTVSWYQQALGQGPQFIFQYYREEENGRGNFPPRFSGLQFPNYSSELNVNALELDDSALYLCASSLGHTRSEQFFGPGTRLTVL.

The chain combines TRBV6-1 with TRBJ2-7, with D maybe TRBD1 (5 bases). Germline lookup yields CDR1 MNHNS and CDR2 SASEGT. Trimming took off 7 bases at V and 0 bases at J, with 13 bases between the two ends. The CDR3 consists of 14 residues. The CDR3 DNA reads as TGTGCCAGCACAAGTCCTAGGGGCTCCTACGAGCAGTACTTC. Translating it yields CASTSPRGSYEQYF.

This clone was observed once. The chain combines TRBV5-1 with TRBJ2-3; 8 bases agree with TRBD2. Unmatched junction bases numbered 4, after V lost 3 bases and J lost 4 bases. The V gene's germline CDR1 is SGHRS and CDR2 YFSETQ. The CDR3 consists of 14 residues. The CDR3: CASSSRTSSDTQYF. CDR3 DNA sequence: TGCGCCAGCAGCTCAAGGACTAGCTCAGATACGCAGTATTTT. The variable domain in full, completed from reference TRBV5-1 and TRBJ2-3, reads KAGVTQTPRYLIKTRGQQVTLSCSPISGHRSVSWYQQTPGQGLQFLFEYFSETQRNKGNFPGRFSGRQFSNSRSEMNVSTLELGDSALYLCASSSRTSSDTQYFGPGTRLTVL.

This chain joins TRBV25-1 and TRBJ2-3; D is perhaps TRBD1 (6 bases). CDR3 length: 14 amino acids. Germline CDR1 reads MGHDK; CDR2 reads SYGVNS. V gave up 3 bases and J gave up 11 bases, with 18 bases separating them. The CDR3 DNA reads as TGTGCCAGCAGTGAGCCGAACAGGGACGAAAGGCAGTATTTT. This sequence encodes CASSEPNRDERQYF. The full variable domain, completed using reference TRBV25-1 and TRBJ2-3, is EADIYQTPRYLVIGTGKKITLECSQTMGHDKMYWYQQDPGMELHLIHYSYGVNSTEKGDLSSESTVSRIRTEHFPLTLESARPSHTSQYLCASSEPNRDERQYFGPGTRLTVL.

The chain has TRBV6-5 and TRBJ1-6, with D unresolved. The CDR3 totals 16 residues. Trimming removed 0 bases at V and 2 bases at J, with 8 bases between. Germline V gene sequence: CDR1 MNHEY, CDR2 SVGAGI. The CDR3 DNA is TGTGCCAGCAGTTACTCGAAGAGTCCCTATAATTCACCCCTCCACTTT. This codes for CASSYSKSPYNSPLHF.

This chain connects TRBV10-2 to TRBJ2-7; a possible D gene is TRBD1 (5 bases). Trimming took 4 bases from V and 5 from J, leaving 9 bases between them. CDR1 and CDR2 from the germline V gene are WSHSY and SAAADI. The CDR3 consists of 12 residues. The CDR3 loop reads CASSVDSNEQYF. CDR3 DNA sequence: TGCGCCAGCAGTGTAGACAGTAACGAGCAGTACTTC.